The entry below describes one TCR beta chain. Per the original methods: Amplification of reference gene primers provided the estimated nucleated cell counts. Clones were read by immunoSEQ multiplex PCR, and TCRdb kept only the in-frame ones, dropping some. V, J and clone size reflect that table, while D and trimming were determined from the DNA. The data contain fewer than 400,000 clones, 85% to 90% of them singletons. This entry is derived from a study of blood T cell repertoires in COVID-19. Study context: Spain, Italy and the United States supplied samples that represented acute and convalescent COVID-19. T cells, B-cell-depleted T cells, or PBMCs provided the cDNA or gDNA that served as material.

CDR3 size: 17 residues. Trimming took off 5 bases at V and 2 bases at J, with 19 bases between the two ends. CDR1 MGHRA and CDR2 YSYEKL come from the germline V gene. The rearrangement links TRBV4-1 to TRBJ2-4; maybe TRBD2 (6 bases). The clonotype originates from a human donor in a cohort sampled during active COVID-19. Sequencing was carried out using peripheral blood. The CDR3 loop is CASSEVPNGSPKNIQYF. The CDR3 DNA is TGCGCCAGCAGCGAGGTCCCTAACGGGAGTCCCAAAAACATTCAGTACTTC.